The present TCR beta chain was sequenced within a study of T cells in localized non-small cell lung cancer (dated by TCRdb to the early 2020s). Background on the whole study: The study examined T cell repertoires in roughly 240 patients with early-stage NSCLC and compared tumors with uninvolved tumor-adjacent lungs. The mean age of the NSCLC patients was less than 70 years, with roughly 120 men and about a hundred women. The cohort was made up of 200 to 250 treatment-naive NSCLC patients whose localized lung tumors had been resected.

Study-wide conclusions, independent of this receptor: Because the study design was exploratory, TCR variables were selected using unadjusted p-values without false-discovery rate correction. Because multi-region sequencing of the tumors was not done, intratumor heterogeneity could not be ruled out. Longer overall survival was associated with higher blood T cell density, whereas shorter survival was associated with higher adjacent-lung clonality. Uninvolved tumor-adjacent lung showed the highest T cell clonality, higher than tumor, which suggests more focused antigenic responses in the uninvolved tumor-adjacent lung. Of the top 100 tumor clones, a median of approximately 60 were detected in paired uninvolved adjacent lung; around 30 were also among that lung's top 100.

As for this clone: Its antigen target is currently unknown. No qualities accompany the bases; no much larger clone lies one base away.

V drops 1 base and J drops 7 bases, leaving 11 bases in between. As encoded in the germline V gene, CDR1 is SGHNT while CDR2 is YENEEA. From cysteine to phenylalanine, the CDR3 is 14 amino acids long. Of all the DNA, just the CDR3 is kept, 42 bases in frame from base 1. At diagnosis, peripheral blood, uninvolved tumor-adjacent lung and tumor were collected and stored as a combination of fresh-frozen and FFPE material. For TCR repertoire profiling, the blood samples were analyzed as peripheral blood mononuclear cells. The immunoSEQ Assay was used to sequence TCR beta CDR3 regions from DNA. The published analysis was carried out like this. T cell density was computed as TCR beta template counts normalized to usable DNA estimated by amplifying housekeeping genes. The preseqR package was used to estimate richness by extrapolating to 400,000 templates for PBMC samples and to 120,000 templates for tissue samples. Clonality was calculated as one minus Pielou's evenness. Tissue-enriched TCRs were identified by differential abundance testing using productive amino-acid clonotypes, minimum total count 5 and alpha 0.1. The Jaccard Index and the Morisita Overlap Index were used to quantify repertoire overlap between compartments. GLIPH grouped TCR beta CDR3s together with public tetramer-defined viral CDR3s, and a viral motif had to include at least three viral sequences and also show V-gene enrichment. The clones in this table, taken by TCRdb from immuneACCESS, are in-frame only. Not every clone is retained; where verified, under half of the shortfall comes from an unresolved V gene, and the cause of the rest is unknown. The D gene and trimming were derived from the DNA, and the V and J assignments and clone size from that table. This sample gives 25,000 to 30,000 clones in total; 92% of them show up just once. The top ten hold approximately 3.9% of the sample.

The source material was peripheral blood mononuclear cells, sampled before any cancer treatment. The TCR was taken from a woman aged 35-75 years with stage III lung adenocarcinoma. The chain is assembled from TRBV11-3 and TRBJ2-1, with the D gene too uncertain to name. The CDR3 protein: CASSLAASRNEQFF. The DNA sequence is given as TGTGCCAGCAGCTTAGCGGCCTCGCGGAATGAGCAGTTCTTC.